This TCR beta chain was identified during a study of T cell repertoires in cytomegalovirus infection. Across the whole study: Public TCR beta signature analysis indicated the presence of both CMV infection and matching HLA type.

This CDR3 contains 15 residues. The V end lost 4 bases, the J end lost 2 bases, and 15 bases lay between the germline ends. Germline V gives CDR1 SGHRS, CDR2 YFSETQ. With respect to this clonotype: What it binds is unknown.

Points from the study as a whole: HLA-C-restricted TCR beta clonotypes specific for CMV led the ex vivo response. People with CMV and the relevant HLA were identified by cumulative public TCR beta family frequency.

TCRdb re-called the reads through MiXCR, storing one row per CDR3 protein. The table shows roughly 100,000 distinct CDR3 sequences, with 16% occurring only once. The rearrangement joins TRBV5-1 to TRBJ1-2, with unresolved D. The specimen sequenced was PBMCs. The receptor comes from a human donor in good health (CMV status not recorded). Some clones in this sample may be carry-over from other donors' samples. The CDR3 bases are TGCGCCAGCAGCGTTGGCCTACCACGAAACTATGGCTACACCTTC. This gives the protein CASSVGLPRNYGYTF.